This is a list of T cell receptor beta chains from one sample in a study of T-cell reconstitution after alpha-beta-depleted transplantation in children. TCRdb re-derived calls from the PCR reads in MiXCR, one entry per CDR3 protein. This sample has about 110,000 distinct CDR3 sequences, with approximately 6.6% found just once. Here the sequenced sample was PBMCs, mostly from graft donor cells, taken 360 days after TCRalphabeta/CD19-depleted stem cell transplant. These receptors were obtained from a male patient between 2 and 10 years old who had a stem cell transplant for acute lymphoblastic leukemia, so the T cells may come from the graft donor. CDR3s include the opening cysteine and the closing phenylalanine or tryptophan. D genes are given only for firm matches. Rows give clone size only sometimes, using once, few, many, or a class for an expanded clone.

few	TRBV20-1	11	NA	TRBJ1-2	CSATDSPGYTF	TGCAGTGCGACGGACAGCCCTGGCTACACCTTC
many	TRBV12-3/TRBV12-4	16	TRBD1	TRBJ1-5	CASSGTGSLSNQPQHF	TGTGCCAGCTCCGGGACAGGATCTCTTAGCAATCAGCCCCAGCATTTT
many	TRBV28	12	NA	TRBJ2-3	CASKASTDTQYF	TGTGCCAGCAAGGCTAGCACAGATACGCAGTATTTT
many	TRBV7-7	15	TRBD2	TRBJ2-1	CASSLKRGAGNEQFF	TGTGCCAGCAGCTTAAAGCGGGGGGCCGGGAATGAGCAGTTCTTC
many	TRBV2	16	TRBD2	TRBJ2-1	CASSEDGAGIVNEQFF	TGTGCCAGCAGTGAAGATGGAGCGGGGATTGTCAATGAGCAGTTCTTC
many	TRBV29-1	8	NA	TRBJ2-3	CSVPTQYF	TGCAGCGTCCCAACGCAGTATTTT
many	TRBV10-3	14	NA	TRBJ1-5	CAISGLHSNQPQHF	TGTGCCATCAGTGGACTTCATAGCAATCAGCCCCAGCATTTT
NA	TRBV5-6	16	NA	TRBJ2-6	CASSLIWYSGANVLTF	TGTGCCAGCAGCTTAATCTGGTACTCTGGGGCCAACGTCCTGACTTTC
many	TRBV24-1	13	NA	TRBJ1-1	CATSRGEGTEAFF	TGTGCCACCAGTCGGGGCGAGGGCACTGAAGCTTTCTTT
NA	TRBV6-5	14	TRBD1	TRBJ1-2	CASSYSQGNYGYTF	TGTGCCAGCAGTTACTCACAGGGGAACTATGGCTACACCTTC
many	TRBV6-6	13	NA	TRBJ1-1	CASSYSNRGEAFF	TGTGCCAGCAGTTACTCTAACAGAGGGGAAGCTTTCTTT
many	TRBV9	15	TRBD1	TRBJ1-2	CASSVRDRAWYGYTF	TGTGCCAGCAGCGTACGGGACAGGGCGTGGTATGGCTACACCTTC
many	TRBV4-3	17	NA	TRBJ2-3	CASSQDRQTLSTDTQYF	TGCGCCAGCAGCCAAGATCGCCAGACCCTTAGCACAGATACGCAGTATTTT
many	TRBV12-3/TRBV12-4	11	NA	TRBJ2-2	CASSLEGELFF	TGTGCCAGCAGTCTCGAGGGGGAGCTGTTTTTT
NA	TRBV6-5	18	TRBD2	TRBJ2-5	CASSYRGLAGAPEETQYF	TGTGCCAGCAGTTACCGCGGGCTAGCGGGGGCTCCGGAAGAGACCCAGTACTTC
NA	TRBV29-1	12	NA	TRBJ1-2	CSVETFLYGYTF	TGCAGCGTTGAGACCTTCCTCTATGGCTACACCTTC
many	TRBV5-1	13	NA	TRBJ2-7	CASSGESTYEQYF	TGCGCCAGCAGTGGGGAAAGCACCTACGAGCAGTACTTC
many	TRBV4-3	15	NA	TRBJ2-3	CASSQEGRAGDTQYF	TGCGCCAGCAGCCAAGAAGGCAGGGCCGGAGATACGCAGTATTTT
many	TRBV10-2	14	TRBD2	TRBJ2-3	CASRTSGGENTQYF	TGCGCCAGCAGAACTAGCGGGGGAGAGAATACGCAGTATTTT
many	TRBV7-9	14	TRBD2	TRBJ2-3	CASTSGLALDTQYF	TGTGCCAGCACCTCCGGACTAGCTCTAGATACGCAGTATTTT
many	TRBV12-3/TRBV12-4	15	TRBD1	TRBJ1-1	CASSRWDRMNTEAFF	TGTGCCAGCAGTCGGTGGGACAGAATGAACACTGAAGCTTTCTTT
many	TRBV6-6	13	TRBD1	TRBJ2-5	CASIHRGQETQYF	TGTGCCAGCATTCACCGGGGACAGGAGACCCAGTACTTC
few	TRBV11-1	20	NA	TRBJ1-4	CASSLAQGTRQVRHGEKLFF	TGTGCCAGCAGCTTAGCGCAGGGAACGAGGCAGGTCCGACACGGTGAAAAACTGTTTTTT
many	TRBV12-3/TRBV12-4	16	TRBD2	TRBJ2-5	CASTLPGLGPQETQYF	TGTGCCAGCACTCTGCCGGGACTAGGTCCCCAAGAGACCCAGTACTTC
once	TRBV7-9	15	TRBD1	TRBJ2-2	CASPQADRAAGELFF	TGTGCCAGCCCGCAGGCAGACAGGGCGGCCGGGGAGCTGTTTTTT
NA	TRBV15	14	NA	TRBJ2-7	CATSRDGLFHEQYF	TGTGCCACCAGCAGAGATGGCCTTTTTCACGAGCAGTACTTC